The next 5 T cell receptor beta chains were all read from a single sample in a study of blood T cells in healthy people across ages. A sample-barcoded 5' primer and a J-beta primer mix were used in a second PCR of roughly 7 to 12 cycles. TCRdb independently ran MiXCR on the 5' RACE reads; one entry per CDR3 protein. The data show around 900,000 distinct CDR3 sequences, with more than 25% seen just once and roughly 17% held by the top ten. Sequenced: blood. The receptors stem from a woman of 80 years or more in good health.

This clonotype was recorded many times. CDR3 loop: CASSLEALAGYNEQFF. CDR3 DNA sequence: TGTGCCAGCAGCTTAGAGGCCTTAGCGGGGTACAATGAGCAGTTCTTC. The rearrangement links TRBV7-2 to TRBJ2-1; 8 bases line up with TRBD2. The germline gives CDR1 SGHTA, CDR2 FQGNSA. V lost 1 base and J lost 4; bases outside the gene matches: 6. The CDR3 loop spans 16 amino acids.

Note on this clonotype: A much larger clone is a single base away; this may be a read error. This sequence joins TRBV2 and TRBJ2-5; maybe TRBD1 (6 bases). There are 13 residues in the CDR3. Trimming left V 7 bases short and J 11 bases short, with 20 bases between. Germline V CDR1 and CDR2: SNHLY, FYNNEI. The CDR3 sequence: CASKGDGYNEQYF. The CDR3 DNA is TGTGCCAGCAAGGGGGACGGATACAATGAGCAGTACTTC.

This clonotype was observed at least ten times. This chain's CDR3 is CSVARDVSYEQYF. The DNA of the CDR3 is TGCAGCGTGGCACGGGACGTATCCTACGAGCAGTACTTC. The chain carries TRBV29-1 and TRBJ2-7; D may correspond to TRBD1 or TRBD2 (5 bases each). The germline CDR1 and CDR2 sequences are SQVTM and ANQGSEA. Deletions cut 6 bases from V and 1 base from J, with 13 bases between. The CDR3 consists of 13 residues.

There are many counts of this clonotype. V and J are TRBV7-2 and TRBJ2-3; 10 bases line up with TRBD1. V shed 4 bases, J shed 4 bases, and the junction held 11 bases outside the gene matches. Per germline, CDR1 SGHTA and CDR2 FQGNSA. The CDR3 extends over 17 amino acids. Here the CDR3 reads CASSSPSGTGEPDTQYF. The CDR3 DNA reads as TGTGCCAGCAGCTCCCCTTCCGGGACAGGGGAACCAGATACGCAGTATTTT.

This clonotype was detected ten times or more. The J gene is TRBJ2-1, the V gene TRBV28; a weak D match, TRBD1 (6 bases). The CDR3 length is 14 residues. Germline V gene sequence: CDR1 MDHEN, CDR2 SYDVKM. Trimming left V 5 bases short and J 4 bases short, with 12 bases between. The CDR3, as DNA: TGTGCCAGCAGTAGGGTCGACAGGTACAATGAGCAGTTCTTC. Amino acid sequence: CASSRVDRYNEQFF.